This TCR beta chain comes out of a study of cytomegalovirus exposure and HLA in healthy donors. The PCR had 60 Vbeta and 13 Jbeta primers. Data came from immunoSEQ multiplex PCR; TCRdb stores just in-frame clones and leaves some out. Among roughly 220,000 clones listed, approximately 80% were seen once. A remark on this clone: What it binds is unknown.

V lost 2 bases and J lost 3, with 11 bases in between. The CDR3 totals 15 residues. Germline CDR1 and CDR2: MNHEY and SMNVEV (reference sequence). Regarding the study as a whole: Three chains linked to CMV were shown in vitro to be specific for CMV antigens. Within an earlier analysis, most TCR beta V segments proved productive either about 87% or about 30% of the time.

The TCR sequence derives from a young man in good health and CMV-seronegative. This chain connects TRBV27 to TRBJ1-3; possibly TRBD1 for D (6 bases). The sample was PBMCs. This CDR3 is CASSLTGSIGNTIYF. The CDR3, as DNA: TGTGCCAGCAGTTTAACAGGGTCCATTGGAAACACCATATATTTT.